This TCR beta chain was identified in a study of blood T cell repertoires in COVID-19. Study-wide background: Donors in the United States, Italy and Spain gave samples during acute or convalescent COVID-19. T cells, B-cell-depleted T cells, or PBMCs provided the cDNA or gDNA that served as material.

Seattle enrolled patients during active infection and tracked them longitudinally. CDR3 length: 12 amino acids. V lost 5 bases to trimming and J lost 8 bases; unmatched junction nucleotides: 8. Germline CDR1 GTSNPN, CDR2 SVGIG (reference sequence). Per the authors' pipeline: Estimation of nucleated cell counts was performed using reference gene primer amplification. The repertoire was sequenced with immunoSEQ multiplex PCR; TCRdb's copy has only in-frame clones and lacks some. D and trimming were read from the DNA, whereas the V and J calls and clone size are those reported in that table. Of about 240,000 clones listed, 81% were seen once; the top ten hold around 7.5%.

Sequences were obtained from peripheral blood. The rearrangement joins TRBV30 to TRBJ1-2; 7 bases are a match to TRBD1. The TCR sequence derives from a woman aged 80 or over with COVID-19, enrolled during active disease. DNA for the CDR3: TGTGCCTGGGGCGGGGACAGCCTGGGCTACACCTTC. This gives the protein CAWGGDSLGYTF. The full variable domain, completed using reference TRBV30 and TRBJ1-2, is SQTIHQWPATLVQPVGSPLSLECTVEGTSNPNLYWYRQAAGRGLQLLFYSVGIGQISSEVPQNLSASRPQDRQFILSSKKLLLSDSGFYLCAWGGDSLGYTFGSGTRLTVV.